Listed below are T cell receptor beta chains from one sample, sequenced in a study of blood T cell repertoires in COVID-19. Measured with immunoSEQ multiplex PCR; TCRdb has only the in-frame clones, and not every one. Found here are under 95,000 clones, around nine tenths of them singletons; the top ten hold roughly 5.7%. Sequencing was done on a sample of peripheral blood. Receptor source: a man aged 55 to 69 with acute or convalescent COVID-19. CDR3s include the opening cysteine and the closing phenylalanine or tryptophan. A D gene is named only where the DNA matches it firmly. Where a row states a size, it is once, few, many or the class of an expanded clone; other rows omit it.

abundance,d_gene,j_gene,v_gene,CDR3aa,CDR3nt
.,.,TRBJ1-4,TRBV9,CASSVGVKTEKLFF,TGTGCCAGCAGCGTAGGAGTGAAAACTGAAAAACTGTTTTTT
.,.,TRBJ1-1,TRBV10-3,CAISSQRSTEAFF,TGTGCCATCAGCTCCCAAAGGAGCACTGAAGCTTTCTTT
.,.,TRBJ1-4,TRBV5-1,CASSPLPDPGRISNEKLFF,TGCGCCAGCAGCCCGCTCCCTGATCCAGGGAGGATATCTAATGAAAAACTGTTTTTT
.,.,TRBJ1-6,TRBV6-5,CASSLQVDKYNSPLHF,TGTGCCAGCAGTTTACAAGTGGACAAATATAATTCACCCCTCCACTTT
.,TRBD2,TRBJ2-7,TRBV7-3,CASSLQAGANYEQYF,TGTGCCAGCAGCTTACAAGCGGGGGCGAACTACGAGCAGTACTTC
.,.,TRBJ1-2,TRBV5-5,CASSYDHRDTFYGYTF,TGTGCCAGCAGCTACGATCACCGGGACACCTTCTATGGCTACACCTTC
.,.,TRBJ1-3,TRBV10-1,CASSESGLNSGNTIYF,TGCGCCAGCAGTGAGTCGGGACTGAACTCTGGAAACACCATATATTTT
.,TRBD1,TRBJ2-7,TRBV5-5,CASSTGQGSYEQYF,TGTGCCAGCAGCACGGGACAGGGGTCCTACGAGCAGTACTTC
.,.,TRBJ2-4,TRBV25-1,CASSESVMQNIQYF,TGTGCCAGCAGTGAATCGGTTATGCAAAACATTCAGTACTTC
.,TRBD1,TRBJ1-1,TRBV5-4,CASSLAVGQGNTEAFF,TGTGCCAGCAGCTTGGCCGTAGGACAGGGGAACACTGAAGCTTTCTTT
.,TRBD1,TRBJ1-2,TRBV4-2,CASSPGTGLIYGYTF,TGTGCCAGCAGCCCGGGGACAGGGTTAATCTATGGCTACACCTTC
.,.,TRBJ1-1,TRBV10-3,CAISESRGAEAFF,TGTGCCATCAGTGAGTCGCGGGGCGCTGAAGCTTTCTTT
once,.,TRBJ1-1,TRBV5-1,CASSWGGMNTEAFF,TGCGCCAGCAGCTGGGGGGGAATGAACACTGAAGCTTTCTTT
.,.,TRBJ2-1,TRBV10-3,CAISERLDTYEQFF,TGTGCCATCAGTGAACGACTAGATACTTATGAGCAGTTCTTC
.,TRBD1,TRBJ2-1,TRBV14,CASSPATGVSNEQFF,TGTGCCAGCAGCCCAGCGACAGGGGTTAGCAATGAGCAGTTCTTC
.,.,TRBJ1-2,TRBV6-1,CASSDPGLITPGYTF,TGTGCCAGCAGTGATCCGGGACTGATCACTCCTGGCTACACCTTC
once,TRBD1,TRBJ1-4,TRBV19,CASSITGTGNEKLFF,TGTGCCAGTAGTATTACCGGGACAGGGAATGAAAAACTGTTTTTT
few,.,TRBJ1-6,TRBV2,CASSVLESWKYNSPLHF,TGTGCCAGCAGTGTCTTGGAGTCGTGGAAATATAATTCACCCCTCCACTTT
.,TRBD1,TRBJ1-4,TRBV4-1,CASSRGQGLSSEKLFF,TGCGCCAGCAGCCGAGGACAGGGGCTCAGCAGCGAAAAACTGTTTTTT
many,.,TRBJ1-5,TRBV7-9,CASSKDSQPQHF,TGTGCCAGCAGCAAGGACAGTCAGCCCCAGCATTTT
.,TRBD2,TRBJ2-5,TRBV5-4,CASSFSSGPQETQYF,TGTGCCAGCAGTTTTAGTAGCGGGCCCCAAGAGACCCAGTACTTC
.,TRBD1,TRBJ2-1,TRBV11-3,CASSMTGVVRYNEQFF,TGTGCCAGCAGCATGACAGGGGTTGTACGCTACAATGAGCAGTTCTTC
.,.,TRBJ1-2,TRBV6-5,CASRETSHLGYTF,TGTGCCAGCAGGGAGACGTCGCACCTCGGCTACACCTTC
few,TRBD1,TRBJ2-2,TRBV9,CASSPGQGAGELFF,TGTGCCAGCAGCCCCGGACAGGGGGCCGGGGAGCTGTTTTTT
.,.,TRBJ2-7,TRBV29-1,CSVEEGHRQYEQYF,TGCAGCGTTGAAGAGGGACACCGTCAATACGAGCAGTACTTC
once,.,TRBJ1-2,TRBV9,CASSVEPGYNYGYTF,TGTGCCAGCAGCGTAGAGCCGGGGTACAACTATGGCTACACCTTC
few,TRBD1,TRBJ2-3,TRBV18,CASSPLPTPDRETDTQYF,TGTGCCAGCTCACCATTACCCACTCCGGACAGGGAGACAGATACGCAGTATTTT
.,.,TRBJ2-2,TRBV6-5,CASSTPPLELFF,TGTGCCAGCAGCACACCCCCGCTGGAGCTGTTTTTT
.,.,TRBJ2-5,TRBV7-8,CASSLVTDQETQYF,TGTGCCAGCAGCTTAGTCACAGACCAAGAGACCCAGTACTTC
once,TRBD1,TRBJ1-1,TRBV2,CASTPSRDRASEAFF,TGTGCCAGCACTCCGTCCCGGGACAGGGCGTCTGAAGCTTTCTTT
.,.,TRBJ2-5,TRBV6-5,CASLLTIQETQYF,TGTGCCAGCCTGTTGACTATCCAAGAGACCCAGTACTTC
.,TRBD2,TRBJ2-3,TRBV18,CASSPSGGADTQYF,TGTGCCAGCTCACCAAGCGGGGGGGCAGATACGCAGTATTTT
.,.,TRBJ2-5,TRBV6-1,CASSERTAQETQYF,TGTGCCAGCAGTGAACGGACAGCCCAAGAGACCCAGTACTTC
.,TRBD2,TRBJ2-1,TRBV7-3,CASSLGGGKNEQFF,TGTGCCAGCAGCTTAGGCGGGGGGAAAAATGAGCAGTTCTTC
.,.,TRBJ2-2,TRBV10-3,CAISNRELTGELFF,TGTGCCATCAGTAACAGGGAACTCACCGGGGAGCTGTTTTTT
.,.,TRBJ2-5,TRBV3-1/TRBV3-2,CASSQDGLAPSQETQYF,TGTGCCAGCAGCCAAGATGGCCTGGCACCTTCCCAAGAGACCCAGTACTTC
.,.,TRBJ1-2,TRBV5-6,CASSTGSNYGYTF,TGTGCCAGCAGCACAGGGAGTAACTATGGCTACACCTTC
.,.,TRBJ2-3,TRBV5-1,CASSLAPLAVGTDTQYF,TGCGCCAGCAGCTTAGCCCCCTTAGCGGTAGGCACAGATACGCAGTATTTT
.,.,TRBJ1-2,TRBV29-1,CSVEATAGGGYTF,TGCAGCGTTGAAGCTACCGCAGGAGGAGGCTACACCTTC
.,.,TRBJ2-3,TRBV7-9,CASSLEGSTDTQYF,TGTGCCAGCAGCTTAGAGGGGTCCACAGATACGCAGTATTTT
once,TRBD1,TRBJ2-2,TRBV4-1,CASSFTSGQGDTGELFF,TGCGCCAGCAGTTTTACCTCGGGACAGGGAGACACCGGGGAGCTGTTTTTT
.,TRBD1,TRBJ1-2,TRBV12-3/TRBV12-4,CASRTGGGYGYTF,TGTGCCAGCAGGACAGGGGGCGGGTATGGCTACACCTTC
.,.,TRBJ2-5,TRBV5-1,CASSLWSREQETQYF,TGCGCCAGCAGCTTGTGGTCTCGGGAACAAGAGACCCAGTACTTC
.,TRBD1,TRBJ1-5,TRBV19,CASSAGTGSLSRDQPQHF,TGTGCCAGTAGTGCCGGGACAGGGTCCCTTTCGAGGGATCAGCCCCAGCATTTT
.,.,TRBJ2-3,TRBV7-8,CASSPTGGSTDTQYF,TGTGCCAGCAGCCCGACCGGGGGTAGCACAGATACGCAGTATTTT